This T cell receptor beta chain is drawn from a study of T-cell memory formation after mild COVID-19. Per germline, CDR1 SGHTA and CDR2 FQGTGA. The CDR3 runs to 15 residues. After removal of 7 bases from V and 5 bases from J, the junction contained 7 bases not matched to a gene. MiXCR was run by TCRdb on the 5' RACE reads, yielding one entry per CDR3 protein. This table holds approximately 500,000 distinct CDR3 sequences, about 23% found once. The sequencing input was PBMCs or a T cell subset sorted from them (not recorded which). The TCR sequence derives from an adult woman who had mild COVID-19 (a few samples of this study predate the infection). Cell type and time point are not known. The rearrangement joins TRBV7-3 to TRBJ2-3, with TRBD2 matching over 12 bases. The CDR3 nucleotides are TGTGCCAGCACCCTAGCGGGGGGGCCGGTAGATACGCAGTATTTT. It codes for CASTLAGGPVDTQYF.